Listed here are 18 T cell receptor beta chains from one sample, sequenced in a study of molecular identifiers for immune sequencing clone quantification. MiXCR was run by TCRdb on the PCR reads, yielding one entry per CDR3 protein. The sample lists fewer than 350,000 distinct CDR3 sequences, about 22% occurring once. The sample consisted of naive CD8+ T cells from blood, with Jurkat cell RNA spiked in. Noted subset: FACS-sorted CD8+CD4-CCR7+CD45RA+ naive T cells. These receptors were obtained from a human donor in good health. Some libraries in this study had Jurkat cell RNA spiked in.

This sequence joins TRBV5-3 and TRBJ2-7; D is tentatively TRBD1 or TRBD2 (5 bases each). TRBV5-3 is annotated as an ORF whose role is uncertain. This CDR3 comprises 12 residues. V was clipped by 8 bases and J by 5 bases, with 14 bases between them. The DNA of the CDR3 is TGTGCCAGCGTAAGGGACGGCCACGAGCAGTACTTC. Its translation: CASVRDGHEQYF.

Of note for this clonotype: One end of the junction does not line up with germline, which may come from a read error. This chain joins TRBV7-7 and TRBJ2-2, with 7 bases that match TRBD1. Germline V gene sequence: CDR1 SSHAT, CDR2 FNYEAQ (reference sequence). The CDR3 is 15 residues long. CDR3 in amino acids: CASSFPTGTAGELFF. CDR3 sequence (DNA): TGTGCTAGCAGCTTTCCGACAGGGACGGCCGGGGAGCTGTTTTTT. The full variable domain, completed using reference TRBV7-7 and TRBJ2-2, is GAGVSQSPRYKVTKRGQDVTLRCDPISSHATLYWYQQALGQGPEFLTYFNYEAQPDKSGLPSDRFSAERPEGSISTLTIQRTEQRDSAMYRCASSFPTGTAGELFFGEGSRLTVL.

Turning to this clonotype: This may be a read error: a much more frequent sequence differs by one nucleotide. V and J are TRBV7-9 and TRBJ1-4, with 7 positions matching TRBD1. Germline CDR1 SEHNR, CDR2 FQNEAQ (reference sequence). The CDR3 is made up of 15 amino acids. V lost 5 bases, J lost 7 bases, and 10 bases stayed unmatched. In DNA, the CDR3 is TGTGCCAGCAGCCCCATCACAGGGGCTAGTGAAAAACTGTTTTTT. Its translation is CASSPITGASEKLFF. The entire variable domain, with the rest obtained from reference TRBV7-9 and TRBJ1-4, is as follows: DTGVSQNPRHKITKRGQNVTFRCDPISEHNRLYWYRQTLGQGPEFLTYFQNEAQLEKSRLLSDRFSAERPKGSFSTLEIQRTEQGDSAMYLCASSPITGASEKLFFGSGTQLSVL.

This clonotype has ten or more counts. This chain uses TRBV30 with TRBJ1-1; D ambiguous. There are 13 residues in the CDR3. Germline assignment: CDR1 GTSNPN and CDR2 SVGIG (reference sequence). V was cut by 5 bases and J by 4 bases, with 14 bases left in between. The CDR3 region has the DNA TGTGCCTGGGGCCGCACCTTGACCACTGAAGCTTTCTTT. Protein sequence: CAWGRTLTTEAFF.

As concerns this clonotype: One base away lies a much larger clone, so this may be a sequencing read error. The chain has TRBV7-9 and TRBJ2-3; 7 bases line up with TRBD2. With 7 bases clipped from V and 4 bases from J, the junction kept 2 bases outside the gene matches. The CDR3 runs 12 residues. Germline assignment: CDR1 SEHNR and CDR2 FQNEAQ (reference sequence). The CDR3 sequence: CASKRGADTQYF. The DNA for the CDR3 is TGTGCCAGCAAGCGGGGCGCAGATACGCAGTATTTT.

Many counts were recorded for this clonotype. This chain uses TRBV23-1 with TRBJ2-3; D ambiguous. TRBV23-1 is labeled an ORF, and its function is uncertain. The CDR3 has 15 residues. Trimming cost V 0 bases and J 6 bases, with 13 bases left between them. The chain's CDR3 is CASSQSRVRADTQYF. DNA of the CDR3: TGCGCCAGCAGTCAATCGAGAGTAAGGGCTGATACGCAGTATTTT.

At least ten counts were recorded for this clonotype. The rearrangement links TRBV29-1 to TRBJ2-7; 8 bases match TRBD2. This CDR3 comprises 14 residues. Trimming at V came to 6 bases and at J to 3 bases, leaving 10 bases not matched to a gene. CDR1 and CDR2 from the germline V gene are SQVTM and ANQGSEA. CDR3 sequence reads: CSVLGLAARYEQYF. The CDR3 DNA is TGCAGCGTCCTCGGACTAGCAGCTCGCTACGAGCAGTACTTC.

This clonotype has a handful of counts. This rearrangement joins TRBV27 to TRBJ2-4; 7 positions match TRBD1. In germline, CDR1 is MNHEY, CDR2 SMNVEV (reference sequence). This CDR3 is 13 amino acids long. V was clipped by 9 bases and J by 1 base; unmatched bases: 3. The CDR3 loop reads CARQQGAKNIQYF. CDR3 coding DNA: TGTGCCAGACAACAGGGGGCCAAAAACATTCAGTACTTC.

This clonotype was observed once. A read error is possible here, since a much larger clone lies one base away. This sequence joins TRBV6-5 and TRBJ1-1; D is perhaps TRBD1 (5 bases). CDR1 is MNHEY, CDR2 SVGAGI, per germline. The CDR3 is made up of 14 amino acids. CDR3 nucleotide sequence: TGTGCCAGCAATTACGGGGGGATAAACACTGAAGCTTTCTTT. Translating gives CASNYGGINTEAFF.

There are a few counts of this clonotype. CDR3 protein: CASSSFPYEQYF. CDR3 nucleotides: TGTGCCAGCAGCTCGTTCCCCTACGAGCAGTACTTC. The chain carries TRBV2 and TRBJ2-7; D call uncertain. CDR1 is SNHLY, CDR2 FYNNEI, per germline. V was clipped by 6 bases and J by 2 bases, with 8 bases between them. This CDR3 contains 12 residues.

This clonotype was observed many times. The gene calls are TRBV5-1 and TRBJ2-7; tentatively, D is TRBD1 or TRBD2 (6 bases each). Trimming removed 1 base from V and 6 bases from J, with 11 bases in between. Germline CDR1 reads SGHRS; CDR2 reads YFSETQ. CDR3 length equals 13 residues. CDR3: CASSLSEGVEQYF. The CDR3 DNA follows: TGCGCCAGCAGCTTGTCGGAGGGGGTCGAGCAGTACTTC.

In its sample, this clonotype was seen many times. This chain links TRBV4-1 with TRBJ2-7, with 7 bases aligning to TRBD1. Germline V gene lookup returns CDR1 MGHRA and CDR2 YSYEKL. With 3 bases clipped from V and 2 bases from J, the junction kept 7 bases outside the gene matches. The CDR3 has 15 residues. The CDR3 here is CASSHGRQGAYEQYF. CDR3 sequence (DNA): TGCGCCAGCAGCCACGGGCGACAGGGCGCCTACGAGCAGTACTTC.

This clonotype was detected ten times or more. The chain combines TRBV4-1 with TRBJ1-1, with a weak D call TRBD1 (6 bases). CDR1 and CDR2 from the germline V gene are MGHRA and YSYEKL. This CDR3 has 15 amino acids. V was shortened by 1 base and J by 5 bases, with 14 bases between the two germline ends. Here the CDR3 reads CASSQVGGRMTEAFF. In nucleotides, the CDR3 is TGCGCCAGCAGCCAAGTGGGGGGGCGCATGACTGAAGCTTTCTTT.

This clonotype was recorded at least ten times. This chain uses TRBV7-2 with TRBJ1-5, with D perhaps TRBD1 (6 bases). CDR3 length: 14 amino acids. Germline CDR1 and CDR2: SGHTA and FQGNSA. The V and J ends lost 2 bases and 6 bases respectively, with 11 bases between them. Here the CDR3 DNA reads TGTGCCAGCAGCTTATCTACAGGGTCTCAGCCCCAGCATTTT. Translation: CASSLSTGSQPQHF.

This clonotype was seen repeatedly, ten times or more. In DNA, the CDR3 is TGTGCCAGCAGCCCCCAGGCGGGGATAAGTAATGAGCAGTTCTTC. It specifies CASSPQAGISNEQFF. The chain couples TRBV7-8 to TRBJ2-1; possibly TRBD2 for D (6 bases). This CDR3 contains 15 residues. The germline V gene encodes CDR1 SGHVS and CDR2 FQNEAQ. Trimming stripped 5 bases from V and 7 bases from J, with 18 bases between. Combining the CDR3 with reference TRBV7-8 and TRBJ2-1 gives the whole variable domain GAGVSQSPRYKVAKRGQDVALRCDPISGHVSLFWYQQALGQGPEFLTYFQNEAQLDKSGLPSDRFFAERPEGSVSTLKIQRTQQEDSAVYLCASSPQAGISNEQFFGPGTRLTVL.

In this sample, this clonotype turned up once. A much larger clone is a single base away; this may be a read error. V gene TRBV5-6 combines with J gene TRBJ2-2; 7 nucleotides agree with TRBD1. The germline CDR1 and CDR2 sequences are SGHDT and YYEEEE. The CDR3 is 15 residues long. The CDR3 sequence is CASSWDRRNTGKLFF. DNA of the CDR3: TGTGCCAGCAGCTGGGACAGAAGGAACACCGGGAAGCTGTTTTTT.

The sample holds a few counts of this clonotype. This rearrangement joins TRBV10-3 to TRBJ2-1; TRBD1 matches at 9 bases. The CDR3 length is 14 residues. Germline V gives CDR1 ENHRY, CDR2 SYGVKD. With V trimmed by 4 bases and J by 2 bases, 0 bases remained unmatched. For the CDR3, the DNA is TGTGCCATCAGTGGGACAGGGGCCTACAATGAGCAGTTCTTC. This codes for CAISGTGAYNEQFF.

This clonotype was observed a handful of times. In nucleotides, the CDR3 is TGTGCCAACGACGGAGGGGGGCTCTATGGCTACACCTTC. Residues: CANDGGGLYGYTF. J is TRBJ1-2 and V is TRBV2; possibly TRBD1 for D (6 bases). V shed 10 bases and J shed 4 bases, with 16 bases lying between them. CDR1 and CDR2 from the germline V gene are SNHLY and FYNNEI. The length of the CDR3 is 13 residues.